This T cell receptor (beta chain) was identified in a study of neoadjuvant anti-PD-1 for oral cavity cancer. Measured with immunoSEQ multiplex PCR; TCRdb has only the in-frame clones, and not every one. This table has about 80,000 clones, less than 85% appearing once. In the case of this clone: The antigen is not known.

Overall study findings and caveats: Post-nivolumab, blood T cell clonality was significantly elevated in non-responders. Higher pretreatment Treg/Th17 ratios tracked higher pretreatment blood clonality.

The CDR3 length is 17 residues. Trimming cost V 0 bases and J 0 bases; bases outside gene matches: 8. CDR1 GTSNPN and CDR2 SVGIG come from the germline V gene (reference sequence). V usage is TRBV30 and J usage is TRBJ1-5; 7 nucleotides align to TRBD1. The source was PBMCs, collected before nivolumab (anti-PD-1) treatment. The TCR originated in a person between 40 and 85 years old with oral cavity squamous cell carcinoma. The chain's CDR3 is CAWSVGTASYSNQPQHF. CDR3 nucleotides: TGTGCCTGGAGTGTAGGGACAGCATCCTATAGCAATCAGCCCCAGCATTTT.